A single sample is the source of the 14 T cell receptor beta chains below, sequenced in a study of CD8 T cells in ankylosing spondylitis. General study findings and limits: Apparently characteristic of ankylosing spondylitis blood was a TCR beta motif (roughly 8 highly homologous variants).

Via MiXCR, TCRdb re-called the 5' RACE reads, giving one row per CDR3 protein. The data contain about 440,000 distinct CDR3 sequences, approximately 17% of them singletons. The antigens these receptors bind are not known. Sequencing was carried out using blood, either unsorted or a sorted T cell fraction (not recorded which). The receptors were sampled from a male donor with ankylosing spondylitis.

The J gene is TRBJ2-5, the V gene TRBV7-9; the D gene could be TRBD1 or TRBD2 (5 bases each). Germline CDR1 is SEHNR and CDR2 is FQNEAQ (reference sequence). Trimming cost V 1 base and J 1 base, with 16 bases left between them. The CDR3 extends over 17 amino acids. In DNA, the CDR3 is TGTGCCAGCAGCTTAGAGGGGAGACGGGGCCGCCAAGAGACCCAGTACTTC. As protein: CASSLEGRRGRQETQYF.

The V call is TRBV27, the J call TRBJ2-7; D possibly corresponds to TRBD1 (5 bases). Germline lookup yields CDR1 MNHEY and CDR2 SMNVEV (reference sequence). V was clipped by 5 bases and J by 1 base, with 12 bases between them. This CDR3 contains 14 residues. The DNA of the CDR3 is TGTGCCAGCAGTAGGGGTAGGTGGTCCTACGAGCAGTACTTC. Translation gives CASSRGRWSYEQYF.

This clonotype was recorded a few times. The chain is built from TRBV5-6 and TRBJ2-7; 9 bases line up with TRBD1. There are 15 residues in the CDR3. J lost 2 bases, V lost 4 bases, and 7 bases had no gene match. Germline values: CDR1 SGHDT, CDR2 YYEEEE. DNA for the CDR3: TGTGCCAGCAGCAAGGACAGGGGATCCCCCTACGAGCAGTACTTC. Its protein product is CASSKDRGSPYEQYF.

The chain recombines TRBV3-1 with TRBJ1-6, with 7 bases identical to TRBD1. The CDR3 length is 17 residues. Germline V CDR1 and CDR2: LGHDT, YNNKEL (reference sequence). The junction had 12 bases not matched to a gene; V was cut back by 0 bases and J by 10 bases. The CDR3 sequence is CASSQDPATGPRSPLHF. The CDR3 nucleotides are TGTGCCAGCAGCCAAGATCCGGCGACAGGGCCAAGGTCACCCCTCCACTTT.

This chain links TRBV5-4 with TRBJ2-2, with D unresolved. The CDR3 sequence is 13 residues long. CDR1 SGHNT and CDR2 YYREEE come from the germline V gene (reference sequence). Trimming removed 2 bases at V and 6 bases at J, with 8 bases between. CDR3 in DNA: TGTGCCAGCAGCTTAAGGATTCCCGGGGAGCTGTTTTTT. This translates into CASSLRIPGELFF. Supplemented by reference TRBV5-4 and TRBJ2-2, the full variable domain reads ETGVTQSPTHLIKTRGQQVTLRCSSQSGHNTVSWYQQALGQGPQFIFQYYREEENGRGNFPPRFSGLQFPNYSSELNVNALELDDSALYLCASSLRIPGELFFGEGSRLTVL.

This clonotype was counted only a few times. The CDR3 protein is CASSLIYREAEAFF. For the CDR3, the DNA is TGTGCCAGCAGTCTCATATACAGGGAAGCTGAAGCTTTCTTT. The V call is TRBV6-1, the J call TRBJ1-1; weak D call: TRBD1 (6 bases). The germline CDR1 and CDR2 sequences are MNHNS and SASEGT. The CDR3 consists of 14 residues. The ends were cut back, 5 bases at V and 6 bases at J, with 16 bases in the middle.

There are many counts of this clonotype. This chain uses TRBV29-1 with TRBJ1-1; 8 bases are shared with TRBD1. V shed 2 bases, J shed 6 bases, and the junction held 2 bases outside the gene matches. The V gene's germline CDR1 is SQVTM and CDR2 ANQGSEA. The CDR3 sequence is 12 residues long. The CDR3 region has the DNA TGCAGCGTTGAAAGGACAGGGTCTGAAGCTTTCTTT. Translated: CSVERTGSEAFF. The full variable domain, in which reference TRBV29-1 and TRBJ1-1 provide the parts outside the CDR3, is SAVISQKPSRDICQRGTSLTIQCQVDSQVTMMFWYRQQPGQSLTLIATANQGSEATYESGFVIDKFPISRPNLTFSTLTVSNMSPEDSSIYLCSVERTGSEAFFGQGTRLTVV.

The chain is built from TRBV11-2 and TRBJ2-1, with no clear D. CDR1 is SGHAT and CDR2 is FQNNGV in the germline V gene. Between the trimmed V and J ends, which lost 5 bases and 5 bases, there was a span of 10 bases. CDR3 length equals 13 residues. The CDR3 loop reads CASSPRPHNEQFF. DNA of the CDR3: TGTGCCAGCAGCCCCCGTCCCCACAATGAGCAGTTCTTC.

This clonotype was recorded at least ten times. The chain is built from TRBV29-1 and TRBJ2-1; no firm D call. V was cut by 5 bases and J by 7 bases, with 15 bases left in between. Germline-derived CDR1 and CDR2 are SQVTM and ANQGSEA. This CDR3 has 13 amino acids. The CDR3 bases are TGCAGCGTTTGGCCGAGTTCGGAGAATGAGCAGTTCTTC. Amino acids: CSVWPSSENEQFF.

In its sample, this clonotype was seen a few times. One end of the junction does not line up with germline, which may come from a read error. The rearrangement links TRBV10-3 to TRBJ1-1; 10 bases agree with TRBD1. Germline values: CDR1 ENHRY, CDR2 SYGVKD. The CDR3 contains 13 residues. Here the CDR3 reads CAISESGQGSPFF. The DNA of the CDR3 is TGTGCCATCAGCGAGTCGGGACAGGGGTCGCCTTTCTTT.

The rearrangement links TRBV7-2 to TRBJ2-1, with D possibly matching TRBD2 (6 bases). The germline gives CDR1 SGHTA, CDR2 FQGNSA. V lost 3 bases to trimming and J lost 0 bases, with 9 bases between them. The CDR3 runs to 15 residues. The CDR3: CASSLRTTSYNEQFF. Here the CDR3 DNA reads TGTGCCAGCAGCTTGAGGACTACCTCCTACAATGAGCAGTTCTTC.

This clonotype was detected ten times or more. The genes are TRBV18 and TRBJ2-5; perhaps TRBD1 as D (5 bases). The germline gives CDR1 KGHSH, CDR2 LQKENI. Trimming stripped 8 bases from V and 2 bases from J, with 12 bases between. The CDR3 loop spans 13 amino acids. CDR3 in amino acids: CASSPGSQETQYF. The CDR3, as DNA: TGTGCCAGCAGCCCAGGGTCTCAAGAGACCCAGTACTTC.

The genes are TRBV28 and TRBJ1-4; TRBD1 aligns across 7 bases. V lost 4 bases and J lost 4; bases outside the gene matches: 15. CDR3 size: 18 residues. From germline, CDR1 is MDHEN and CDR2 SYDVKM. CDR3 loop: CASSSSLGTDDLNEKLFF. CDR3 coding DNA: TGTGCCAGCAGTTCATCCCTCGGGACAGACGATCTTAATGAAAAACTGTTTTTT.

The rearrangement uses TRBV20-1 and TRBJ1-1; 7 bases match TRBD1. In germline, CDR1 is DFQATT, CDR2 SNEGSKA (reference sequence). The CDR3 length is 17 residues. Trimming took 2 bases from V and 1 from J; bases not matched to a gene: 13. This CDR3 reads CSARHKQTGAWNTEAFF. CDR3 in DNA: TGCAGTGCTAGACACAAGCAAACAGGGGCCTGGAACACTGAAGCTTTCTTT.